The clone carrying this T cell receptor (beta chain) was detected only a few times. This record belongs to a study of identical twins. Healthy Caucasians provided all donations. Each CDR3 protein gets one entry after TCRdb re-called the 5' RACE reads with MiXCR. The sample contains 500,000 to 600,000 distinct CDR3 sequences, roughly 21% of which appear only once. V dropped 3 bases and J dropped 3; count of bases not matched to a gene: 5. The CDR3 is 15 amino acids. Germline loops: CDR1 SGHRS, CDR2 YFSETQ. The same sample was also studied in work on T cells expressing NK-cell markers.

This clonotype originated in a woman between 18 and 30 years old in good health. The material sequenced was CD4+ T cells sorted from blood. The chain employs TRBV5-1 and TRBJ2-3, with TRBD2 matching 9 bases. The CDR3 reads CASSWGTSLTDTQYF. The CDR3 DNA reads TGCGCCAGCAGCTGGGGGACTAGCTTGACAGATACGCAGTATTTT. The variable domain in full, completed from reference TRBV5-1 and TRBJ2-3, reads KAGVTQTPRYLIKTRGQQVTLSCSPISGHRSVSWYQQTPGQGLQFLFEYFSETQRNKGNFPGRFSGRQFSNSRSEMNVSTLELGDSALYLCASSWGTSLTDTQYFGPGTRLTVL.